Described below is a single TCR beta chain sequence and its context. Its cognate antigen is unknown. Data came from immunoSEQ multiplex PCR; TCRdb stores just in-frame clones and leaves some out. Seen here are roughly 700,000 clones, 89% observed once, and the top ten hold approximately 1.5%. Treatment: some 19 received Ad26.COV2.S at low or high dose, single or two shots; about 5 received placebo; per-sample allocation not given. Sampling was performed 63 days after the first vaccine or placebo injection. An Ad26 vector carrying the Wuhan-strain SARS-CoV-2 spike served as the vaccine. This sample was taken from a study of Ad26.COV2.S vaccination and SARS-CoV-2 variants. Study overall: COV1001, an Ad26.COV2.S trial, supplied this vaccine-arm donor. Ad26.COV2.S was injected intramuscularly once or twice, 56 days apart. Study-level results: Vaccinated individuals (as opposed to placebo recipients) had higher spike-specific TCR breadth.

This specimen consisted of peripheral blood, obtained in a trial of Ad26.COV2.S vaccine versus placebo. This TCR was recovered from a person between 18 and 65 years old who received the Ad26.COV2.S COVID-19 vaccine or a placebo.

The CDR3 spells CSVDRRGRTDTQYF. The CDR3 bases are TGCAGCGTTGATCGTAGGGGTAGGACAGATACGCAGTATTTT. J is TRBJ2-3 and V is TRBV29-1, with TRBD1 as a possible D gene (5 bases). V lost 3 bases and J 3 bases, leaving 13 bases between the germline ends. Germline-derived CDR1 and CDR2 are SQVTM and ANQGSEA. The CDR3 is 14 residues long.